This TCR beta chain was recorded in a study of identical twins. TCRdb re-called the 5' RACE reads with MiXCR, one entry per CDR3 protein. The data contain fewer than 500,000 distinct CDR3 sequences, more than 13% of them singletons. This CDR3 has 15 residues. CDR1 SNHLY and CDR2 FYNNEI come from the germline V gene. The germline V and J ends were trimmed by 3 bases and 2 bases, with 8 bases remaining between them. This sample was shared with a second study, whose subject was yellow fever vaccine responses in identical twins.

The clonotype comes from a woman aged 18-29 years in good health. The chain couples TRBV2 to TRBJ2-6; D not certain. The sequencing sample was made of CD4+ T cells sorted from blood. The CDR3 region is CASSDRSAGANVLTF. The CDR3 nucleotides are TGTGCCAGCAGTGATAGATCAGCTGGGGCCAACGTCCTGACTTTC.